This T cell receptor (beta chain) was captured by sequencing in a study of T cell repertoires in breast cancer listed by TCRdb under 2016. Context from the whole study: Samples profiled in the study came from tumors, lymph nodes and peripheral blood lymphocytes of breast cancer patients, along with peripheral blood from healthy control donors. ER+/PR+ status was present in the majority of the 21 patient tumors that were analyzed for shared TCRs. Controls included nine healthy donors of an age range similar to the patients. On average, about 500,000 sequences per sample and around 10 reads per input cell were obtained by sequencing. Because breast cancer has a low mutational burden and rarely has common mutations, the study reasoned that TCRs shared between breast cancer patients would target shared antigens. Tumors and tumor-involved lymph nodes were minced and digested with Liberase and DNase, then filtered through 70-um and 40-um filters. Tumor-free lymph nodes were processed without enzymatic digestion, and Ficoll was used to separate blood samples. Points the paper makes about the study in general: Because transcript abundance and primer differences skewed clone recovery, emulsion RT-PCR was regarded as qualitative rather than quantitative. Shared TCRs showed TRBV7 predominance, possibly reflecting tumor recognition or mispriming bias from eight TRBV7 primers. Shared TCRs were encoded by various nucleotide sequences, which suggests selection and expansion based on antigen. Discarding singleton TCRs and sampling only part of each tumor may have missed genuine antitumor clones. About fourfold more TCRs were shared with matched tumor repertoires by tumor-involved sentinel lymph nodes than by tumor-free nodes (roughly 8% versus 2%). Eighteen TCR pairs were shared across seven or more patient tumors and were rarely found in control blood, which suggested possible tumor specificity.

CDR1 and CDR2 (SEHNR, FQNEAQ) derive from the germline V gene (reference sequence). Cut back by 3 bases and 0 bases, the V and J ends lie 8 bases apart. The CDR3 starts with the cysteine, ends with the phenylalanine, and has 14 residues. The entry retains the CDR3 DNA only, 42 bases that are in frame from base 1. Paired alpha-beta TCRs of CD8+ T cells were analyzed using an expanded emulsion RT-PCR method with primers for all TCR V genes. CD8+ T cells were isolated with a CD8 positive selection kit and were then incubated overnight in around 9.2 IU/mL IL-2 prior to emulsion RT-PCR. Library preparation employed emulsion pairing. A second nested PCR with blocking oligos suppressed unpaired genes, then a third nested PCR added Illumina adaptors and barcodes. Each emulsion RT-PCR master mix contained roughly 5,000-280,000 T cells, with C-region, Stepout and V-region primers. The Micellula Emulsion and Purification Kit was used to generate emulsions, and Qiagen OneStep RT-PCR reagents were used for RT-PCR. The pooled libraries were sequenced on an Illumina MiSeq using paired-end 2 x 250 reads. Per the source publication's procedure: Read pairs were joined in Galaxy and clipped at the engineered overlap into separate alpha and beta files; unclipped reads were discarded. Alpha-beta pairs were assigned with CompleteTCR, a MiTCR-based pipeline that links chains sharing read cluster identifiers using an R script. TCR sequences that were observed only once, representing about 1-3%, were removed as potential sequencing errors. TCRdb passed the public sequencing reads through fastp at Q25 and MiXCR, retaining productive beta sequences. Records with the same CDR3 protein are collapsed into one entry carrying the most frequent genes and DNA. TCRdb's processing, not the authors' own work, is the source of the V and J calls. The sample records around 43,000 distinct CDR3 sequences, about 50% of which are singletons. In total, the top ten clones hold around 60% of the sample.

Comment on this clonotype: What antigen it recognizes has not been identified. No base quality values were provided; no much bigger clone lies one nucleotide off.

The specimen was CD8+ T cells. The sequence links TRBV7-9 to TRBJ1-2; there is no confident call for the D gene. This receptor was obtained from a pool of human donors with breast cancer or a healthy control (not recorded which). The nucleotides read TGTGCCAGCAGCTTTGCAGAAGCTAACTATGGCTACACCTTC. Translated, this is CASSFAEANYGYTF.